The rows below give T cell receptor beta chains drawn from one sample of a study of regulatory T cells in long-lasting Graves disease. In TCRdb, the multiplex PCR reads were re-called with MiXCR into one record per CDR3 protein. The sample holds about 420,000 distinct CDR3 sequences, approximately 16% seen once. These data were also filed under a second study, of T cells in Graves' hyperthyroidism and ophthalmopathy.

Sequencing was performed on peripheral blood mononuclear cells (PBMCs), taken at new diagnosis, from a patient treated with antithyroid drugs. These receptors came from a woman in her late teens or twenties with Graves disease. Both conserved end residues are part of each CDR3. The order of the fields is clone size, J gene, D gene, V gene, CDR3 protein, CDR3 DNA. A D gene is named only where the DNA matches it firmly. Size is stated for part of the rows, as once, few or many counts, or as a class when the clone is expanded.

>few|TRBJ2-7|-|TRBV12-3/TRBV12-4
CASTDSRIYEQYF
TGTGCCAGCACTGACAGCAGGATCTACGAGCAGTACTTC
>-|TRBJ1-5|-|TRBV19
CASKWGQNSNQPQHF
TGTGCCAGTAAGTGGGGGCAAAATAGCAATCAGCCCCAGCATTTT
>many|TRBJ1-5|-|TRBV10-2
CASSEWGSGNQPQHF
TGCGCCAGCAGTGAGTGGGGAAGTGGCAATCAGCCCCAGCATTTT
>many|TRBJ2-1|-|TRBV28
CASSLLHNEQFF
TGTGCCAGCAGTTTACTCCACAATGAGCAGTTCTTC
>few|TRBJ2-1|TRBD1|TRBV6-2/TRBV6-3
CASSYADRGQFF
TGTGCCAGCAGTTACGCCGACAGGGGGCAATTCTTC
>few|TRBJ1-5|-|TRBV19
CASSTNGGGWQPQHF
TGTGCCAGTAGCACGAATGGAGGGGGGTGGCAGCCCCAGCATTTT
>many|TRBJ2-1|-|TRBV4-3
CASSQDTRLSYNEQFF
TGCGCCAGCAGCCAGGACACAAGACTCTCCTACAATGAGCAGTTCTTC
>many|TRBJ1-2|-|TRBV6-1
CASSERNSLNYGYTF
TGTGCCAGCAGTGAAAGGAACAGTTTAAACTATGGCTACACCTTC
>-|TRBJ2-1|-|TRBV27
CASSLWRSYNGQFF
TGTGCCAGCAGTTTGTGGAGATCTTACAATGGGCAGTTCTTC
>-|TRBJ2-3|TRBD2|TRBV20-1
CSARPGLAGADTQYF
TGCAGTGCTAGACCGGGACTAGCGGGAGCCGATACGCAGTATTTT
>many|TRBJ2-7|-|TRBV2
CASKSRILTYEQYF
TGTGCCAGCAAGTCCAGAATCCTCACCTACGAGCAGTACTTC
>few|TRBJ2-3|TRBD1|TRBV10-3
CAIKGASTDTQYF
TGTGCCATCAAGGGGGCCAGCACAGATACGCAGTATTTT
>many|TRBJ1-6|-|TRBV6-2/TRBV6-3
CASSTTGNSPLHF
TGTGCCAGCAGTACTACCGGGAATTCACCCCTCCACTTT
>few|TRBJ1-6|-|TRBV6-1
CASSPDSLLSFYNSPLHF
TGTGCCAGCAGCCCGGACAGTCTACTCAGCTTTTATAATTCACCCCTCCACTTT
>many|TRBJ2-4|TRBD2|TRBV28
CASSLGLAGPLAKNIQYF
TGTGCCAGCAGTTTAGGGCTAGCGGGACCATTAGCCAAAAACATTCAGTACTTC
>-|TRBJ2-7|-|TRBV19
CASSRVHDERYF
TGTGCCAGTAGCAGGGTACACGACGAGCGGTACTTC
>many|TRBJ2-5|TRBD2|TRBV12-3/TRBV12-4
CASSPSRLAGGQETQYF
TGTGCCAGCAGCCCATCACGACTAGCGGGAGGCCAAGAGACCCAGTACTTC
>-|TRBJ2-1|-|TRBV9
CASSVWYNEQFF
TGTGCCAGCAGCGTATGGTACAATGAGCAGTTCTTC
>-|TRBJ2-7|-|TRBV6-1
CASSEEDESGTLHEQYF
TGTGCCAGCAGTGAAGAAGATGAAAGCGGGACATTACACGAGCAGTACTTC
>few|TRBJ2-1|-|TRBV20-1
CSARVGGSYNEQFF
TGCAGTGCTAGGGTTGGGGGCTCCTACAATGAGCAGTTCTTC
>-|TRBJ1-5|TRBD1|TRBV24-1
CATQGALNQPQHF
TGTGCCACGCAGGGGGCCCTCAATCAGCCCCAGCATTTT
>many|TRBJ1-5|-|TRBV7-8
CASSSIRTDSNQPQHF
TGTGCCAGCAGCTCGATAAGGACTGATAGCAATCAGCCCCAGCATTTT
>many|TRBJ2-3|-|TRBV2
CASSYDSGTDTQYF
TGTGCCAGCAGCTACGACAGCGGCACAGATACGCAGTATTTT
>-|TRBJ2-7|-|TRBV4-2
CASAEPGTGTYEQYF
TGTGCCAGCGCCGAACCTGGGACGGGCACCTACGAGCAGTACTTC
>many|TRBJ1-1|-|TRBV28
CASSPGGAGTEAFF
TGTGCCAGCAGCCCGGGGGGGGCGGGCACTGAAGCTTTCTTT
>many|TRBJ2-1|-|TRBV29-1
CSGSPDSSYNEQFF
TGCAGCGGATCCCCTGACAGCTCCTACAATGAGCAGTTCTTC
>once|TRBJ2-1|-|TRBV5-6
CASSLAKRDSYNEQFF
TGTGCCAGCAGCTTGGCCAAACGGGACTCCTACAATGAGCAGTTCTTC